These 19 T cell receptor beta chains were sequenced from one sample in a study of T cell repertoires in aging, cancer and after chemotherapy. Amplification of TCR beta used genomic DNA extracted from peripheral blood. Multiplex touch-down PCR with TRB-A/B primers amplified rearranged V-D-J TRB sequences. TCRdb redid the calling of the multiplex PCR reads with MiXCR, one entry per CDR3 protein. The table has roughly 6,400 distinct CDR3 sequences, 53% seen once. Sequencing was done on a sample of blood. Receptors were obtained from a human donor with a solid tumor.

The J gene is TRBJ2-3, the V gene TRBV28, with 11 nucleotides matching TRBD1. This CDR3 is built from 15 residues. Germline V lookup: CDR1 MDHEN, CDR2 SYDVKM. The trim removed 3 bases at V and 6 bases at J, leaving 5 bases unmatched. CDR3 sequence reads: CASSLWDRGLDTQYF. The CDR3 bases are TGTGCCAGCAGTTTGTGGGACAGGGGGTTGGATACGCAGTATTTT.

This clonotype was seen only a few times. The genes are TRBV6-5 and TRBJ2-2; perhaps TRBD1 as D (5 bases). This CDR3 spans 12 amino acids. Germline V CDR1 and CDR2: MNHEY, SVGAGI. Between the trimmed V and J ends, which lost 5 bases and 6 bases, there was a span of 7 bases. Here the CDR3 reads CASSQTAGELFF. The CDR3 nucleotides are TGTGCCAGCAGTCAGACAGCCGGGGAGCTGTTTTTT.

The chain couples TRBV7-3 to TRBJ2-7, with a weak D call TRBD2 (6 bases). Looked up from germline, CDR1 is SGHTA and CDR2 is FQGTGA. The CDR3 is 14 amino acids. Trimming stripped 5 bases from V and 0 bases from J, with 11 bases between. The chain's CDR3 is CASSPAGHSYEQYF. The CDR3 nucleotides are TGTGCCAGCAGCCCTGCGGGGCACTCCTACGAGCAGTACTTC.

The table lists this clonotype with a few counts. CDR3 sequence (DNA): TGCGCCAGCAGCTTGGGGTTTGGGGGACTGAACACTGAAGCTTTCTTT. This sequence encodes CASSLGFGGLNTEAFF. V usage is TRBV5-1 and J usage is TRBJ1-1, with a tentative D call TRBD1 (5 bases). This CDR3 is built from 16 residues. Germline-derived CDR1 and CDR2 are SGHRS and YFSETQ. Trimming removed 0 bases from V and 0 bases from J, with 12 bases in between.

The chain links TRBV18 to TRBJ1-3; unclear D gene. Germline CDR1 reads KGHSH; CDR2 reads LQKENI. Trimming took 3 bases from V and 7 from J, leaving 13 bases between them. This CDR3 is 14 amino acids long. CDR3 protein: CASSPDRNSNTIYF. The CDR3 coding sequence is TGTGCCAGCTCACCCGACCGTAACAGTAACACCATATATTTT.

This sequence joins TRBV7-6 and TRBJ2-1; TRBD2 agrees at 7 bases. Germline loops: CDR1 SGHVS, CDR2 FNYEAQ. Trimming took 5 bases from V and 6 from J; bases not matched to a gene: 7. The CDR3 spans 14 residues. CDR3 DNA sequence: TGTGCCAGCAGCACCACTAGCGCGGCCAATGAGCAGTTCTTC. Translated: CASSTTSAANEQFF.

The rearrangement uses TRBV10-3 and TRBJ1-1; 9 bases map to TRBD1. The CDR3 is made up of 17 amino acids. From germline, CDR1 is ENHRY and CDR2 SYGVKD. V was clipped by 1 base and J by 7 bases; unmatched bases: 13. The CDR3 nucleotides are TGTGCCATCAGTGAGTACGGAACTACAGGGGGCAAGGATGAAGCTTTCTTT. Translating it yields CAISEYGTTGGKDEAFF.

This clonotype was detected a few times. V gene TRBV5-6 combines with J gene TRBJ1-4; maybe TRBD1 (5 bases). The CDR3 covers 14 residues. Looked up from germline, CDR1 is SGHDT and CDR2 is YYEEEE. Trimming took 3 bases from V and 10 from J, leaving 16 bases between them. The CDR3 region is CASSYPEEGAKLFF. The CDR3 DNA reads TGTGCCAGCAGCTACCCCGAGGAAGGGGCAAAACTGTTTTTT.

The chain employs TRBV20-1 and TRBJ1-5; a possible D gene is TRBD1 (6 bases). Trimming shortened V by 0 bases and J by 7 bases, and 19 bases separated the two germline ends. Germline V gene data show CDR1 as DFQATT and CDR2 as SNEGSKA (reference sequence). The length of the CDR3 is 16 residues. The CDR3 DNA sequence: TGCAGTGCTAGAGATCGGACAGTAGGCTTTCAACAGCCCCAGCATTTT. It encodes CSARDRTVGFQQPQHF.

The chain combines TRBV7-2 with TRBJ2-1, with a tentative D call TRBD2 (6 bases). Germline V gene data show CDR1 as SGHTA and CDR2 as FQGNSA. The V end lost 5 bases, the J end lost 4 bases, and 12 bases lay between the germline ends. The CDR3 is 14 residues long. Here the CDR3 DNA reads TGTGCCAGCAGCGAGCGGAGCGGGTACAATGAGCAGTTCTTC. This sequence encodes CASSERSGYNEQFF.

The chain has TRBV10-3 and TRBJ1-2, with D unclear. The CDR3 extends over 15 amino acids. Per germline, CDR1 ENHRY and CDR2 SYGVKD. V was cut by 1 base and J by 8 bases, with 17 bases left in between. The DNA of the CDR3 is TGTGCCATCAGTGAGTGGGCGGATCGACCCCGCGGCTACACCTTC. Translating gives CAISEWADRPRGYTF.

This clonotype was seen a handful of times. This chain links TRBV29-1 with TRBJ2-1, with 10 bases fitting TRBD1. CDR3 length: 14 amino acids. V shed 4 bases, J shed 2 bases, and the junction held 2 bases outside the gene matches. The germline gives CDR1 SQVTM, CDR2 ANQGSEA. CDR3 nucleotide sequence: TGCAGCGTTGGACAGGGGGCCCCCTACAATGAGCAGTTCTTC. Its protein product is CSVGQGAPYNEQFF.

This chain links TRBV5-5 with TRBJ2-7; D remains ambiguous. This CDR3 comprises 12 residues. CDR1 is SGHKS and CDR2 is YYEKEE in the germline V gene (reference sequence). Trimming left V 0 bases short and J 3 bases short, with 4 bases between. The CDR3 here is CASSLGFYEQYF. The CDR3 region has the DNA TGTGCCAGCAGCTTGGGTTTCTACGAGCAGTACTTC.

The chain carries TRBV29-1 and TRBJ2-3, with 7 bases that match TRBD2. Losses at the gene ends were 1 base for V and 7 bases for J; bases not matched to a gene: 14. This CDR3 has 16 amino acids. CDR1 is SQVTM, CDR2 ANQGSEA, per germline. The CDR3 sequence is CSVEGWSGGGTYTQYF. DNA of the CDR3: TGCAGCGTTGAAGGGTGGAGTGGGGGGGGAACATATACGCAGTATTTT.

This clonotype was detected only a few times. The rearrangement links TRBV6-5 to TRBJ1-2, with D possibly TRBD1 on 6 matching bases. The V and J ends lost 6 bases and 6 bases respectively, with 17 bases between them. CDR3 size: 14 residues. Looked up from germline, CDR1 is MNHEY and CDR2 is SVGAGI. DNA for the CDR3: TGTGCCAGCAGGACGGGGACCCGGGGGCATGGCTACACCTTC. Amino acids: CASRTGTRGHGYTF.

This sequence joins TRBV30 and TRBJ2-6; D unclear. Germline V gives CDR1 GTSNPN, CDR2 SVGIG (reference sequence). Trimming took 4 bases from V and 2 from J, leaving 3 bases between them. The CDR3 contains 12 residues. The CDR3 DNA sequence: TGTGCCTGGATGGCTGGGGCCAACGTCCTGACTTTC. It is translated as CAWMAGANVLTF.

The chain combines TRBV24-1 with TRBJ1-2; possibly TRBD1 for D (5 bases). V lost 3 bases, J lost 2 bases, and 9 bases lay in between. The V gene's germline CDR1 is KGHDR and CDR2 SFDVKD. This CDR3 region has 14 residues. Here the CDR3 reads CATSDDGGNYGYTF. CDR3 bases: TGTGCCACCAGTGATGATGGGGGGAACTATGGCTACACCTTC.

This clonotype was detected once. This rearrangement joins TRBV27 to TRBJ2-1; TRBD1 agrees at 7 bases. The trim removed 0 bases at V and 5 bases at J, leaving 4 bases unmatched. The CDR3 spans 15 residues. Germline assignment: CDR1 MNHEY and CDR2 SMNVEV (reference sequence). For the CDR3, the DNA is TGTGCCAGCAGTTTATCCCCCGACAGGGACAATGAGCAGTTCTTC. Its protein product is CASSLSPDRDNEQFF.

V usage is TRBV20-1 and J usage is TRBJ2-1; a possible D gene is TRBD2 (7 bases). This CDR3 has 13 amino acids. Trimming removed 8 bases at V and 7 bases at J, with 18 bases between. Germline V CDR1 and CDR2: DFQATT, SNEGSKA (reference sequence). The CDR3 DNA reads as TGCAGTACCCGTGGGGGGCGGGGGAATGAGCAGTTCTTC. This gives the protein CSTRGGRGNEQFF.